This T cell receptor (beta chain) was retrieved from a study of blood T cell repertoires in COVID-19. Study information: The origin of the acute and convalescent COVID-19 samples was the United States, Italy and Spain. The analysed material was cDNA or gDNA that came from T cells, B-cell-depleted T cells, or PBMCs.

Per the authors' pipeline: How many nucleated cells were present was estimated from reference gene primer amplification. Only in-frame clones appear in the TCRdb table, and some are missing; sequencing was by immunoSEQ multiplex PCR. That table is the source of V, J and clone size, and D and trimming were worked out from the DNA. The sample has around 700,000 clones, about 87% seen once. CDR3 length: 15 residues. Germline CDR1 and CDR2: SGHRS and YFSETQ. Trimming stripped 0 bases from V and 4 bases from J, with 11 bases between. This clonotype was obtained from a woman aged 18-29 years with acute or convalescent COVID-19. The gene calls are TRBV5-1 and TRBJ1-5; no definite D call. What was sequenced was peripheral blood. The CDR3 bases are TGCGCCAGCAGCTTGGGCGGATCTCCAAATCAGCCCCAGCATTTT. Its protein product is CASSLGGSPNQPQHF.